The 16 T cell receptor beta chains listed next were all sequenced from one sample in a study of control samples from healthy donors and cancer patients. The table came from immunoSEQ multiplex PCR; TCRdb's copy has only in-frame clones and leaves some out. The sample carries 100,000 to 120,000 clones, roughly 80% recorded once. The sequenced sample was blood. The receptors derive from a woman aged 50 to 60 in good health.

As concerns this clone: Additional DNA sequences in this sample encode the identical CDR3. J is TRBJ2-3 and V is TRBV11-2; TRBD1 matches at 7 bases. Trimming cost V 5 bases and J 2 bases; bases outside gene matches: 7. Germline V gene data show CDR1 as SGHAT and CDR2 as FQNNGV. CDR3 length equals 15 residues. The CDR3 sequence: CASSRRGSSTDTQYF. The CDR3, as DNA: TGTGCCAGCAGCCGCAGGGGGTCATCCACAGATACGCAGTATTTT.

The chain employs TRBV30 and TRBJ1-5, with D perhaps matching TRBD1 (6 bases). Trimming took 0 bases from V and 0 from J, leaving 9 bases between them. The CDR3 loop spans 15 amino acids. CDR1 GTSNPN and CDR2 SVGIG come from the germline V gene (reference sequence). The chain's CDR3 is CAWSVGQFSNQPQHF. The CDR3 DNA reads TGTGCCTGGAGTGTCGGACAGTTTAGCAATCAGCCCCAGCATTTT.

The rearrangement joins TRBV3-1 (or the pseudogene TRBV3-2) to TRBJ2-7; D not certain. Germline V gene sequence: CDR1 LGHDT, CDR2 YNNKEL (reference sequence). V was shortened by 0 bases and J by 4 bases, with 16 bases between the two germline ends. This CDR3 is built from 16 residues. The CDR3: CASSQEDQMRPYEQYF. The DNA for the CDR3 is TGTGCCAGCAGCCAAGAGGACCAAATGCGACCGTACGAGCAGTACTTC.

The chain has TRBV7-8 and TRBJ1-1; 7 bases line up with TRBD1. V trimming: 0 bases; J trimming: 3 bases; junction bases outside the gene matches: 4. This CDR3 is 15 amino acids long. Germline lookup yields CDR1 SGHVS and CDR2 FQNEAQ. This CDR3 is CASSLAAGGDTEAFF. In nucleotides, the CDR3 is TGTGCCAGCAGCTTAGCGGCAGGGGGAGACACTGAAGCTTTCTTT.

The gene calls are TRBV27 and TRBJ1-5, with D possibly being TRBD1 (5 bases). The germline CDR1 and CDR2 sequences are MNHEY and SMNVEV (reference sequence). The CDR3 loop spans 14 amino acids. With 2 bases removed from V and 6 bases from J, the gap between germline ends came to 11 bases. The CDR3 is CASSLQGLGQPQHF. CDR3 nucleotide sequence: TGTGCCAGCAGTTTACAGGGTCTAGGTCAGCCCCAGCATTTT.

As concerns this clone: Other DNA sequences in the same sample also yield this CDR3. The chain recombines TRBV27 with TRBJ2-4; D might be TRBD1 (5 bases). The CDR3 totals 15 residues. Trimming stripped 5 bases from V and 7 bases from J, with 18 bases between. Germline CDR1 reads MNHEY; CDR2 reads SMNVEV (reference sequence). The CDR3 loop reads CASSTQDTGTNIQYF. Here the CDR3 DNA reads TGTGCCAGCAGTACCCAGGACACGGGCACGAACATTCAGTACTTC.

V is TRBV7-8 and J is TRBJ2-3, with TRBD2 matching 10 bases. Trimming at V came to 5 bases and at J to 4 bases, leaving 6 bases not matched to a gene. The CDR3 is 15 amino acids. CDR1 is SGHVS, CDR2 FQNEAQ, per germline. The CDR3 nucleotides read TGTGCCAGCAGCCGACTCCTAGCGGGGGCAGATACGCAGTATTTT. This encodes CASSRLLAGADTQYF.

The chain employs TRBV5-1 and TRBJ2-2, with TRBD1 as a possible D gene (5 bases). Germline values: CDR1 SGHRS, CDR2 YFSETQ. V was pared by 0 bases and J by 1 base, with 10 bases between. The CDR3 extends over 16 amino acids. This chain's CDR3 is CASSLGPTGNTGELFF. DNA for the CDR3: TGCGCCAGCAGCTTGGGACCTACAGGGAACACCGGGGAGCTGTTTTTT.

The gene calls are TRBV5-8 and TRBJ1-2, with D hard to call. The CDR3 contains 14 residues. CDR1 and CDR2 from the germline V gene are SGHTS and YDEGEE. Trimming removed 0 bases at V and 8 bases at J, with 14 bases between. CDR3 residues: CASSLASGFRGYTF. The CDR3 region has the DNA TGTGCCAGCAGCTTGGCTTCGGGGTTTCGGGGCTACACCTTC.

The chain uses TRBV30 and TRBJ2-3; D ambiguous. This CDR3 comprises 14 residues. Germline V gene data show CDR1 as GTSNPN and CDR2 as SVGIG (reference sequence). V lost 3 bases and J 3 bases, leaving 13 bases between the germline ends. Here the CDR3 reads CAWRSVLVTDTQYF. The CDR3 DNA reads TGTGCCTGGAGATCAGTTCTAGTTACAGATACGCAGTATTTT.

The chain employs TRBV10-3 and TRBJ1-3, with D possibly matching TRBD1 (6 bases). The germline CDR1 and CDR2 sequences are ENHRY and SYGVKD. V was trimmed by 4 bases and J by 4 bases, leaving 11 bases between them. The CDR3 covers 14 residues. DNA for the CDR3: TGTGCCATCAGTGCGTCGGACAGCGGAAACACCATATATTTT. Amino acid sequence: CAISASDSGNTIYF.

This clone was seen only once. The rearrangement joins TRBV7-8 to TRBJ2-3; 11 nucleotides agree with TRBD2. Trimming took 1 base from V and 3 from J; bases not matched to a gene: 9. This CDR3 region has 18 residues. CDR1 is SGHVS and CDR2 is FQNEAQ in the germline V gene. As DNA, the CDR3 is TGTGCCAGCAGCTTAGTGTTACTAGCGGGAGTGATGACAGATACGCAGTATTTT. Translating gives CASSLVLLAGVMTDTQYF.

The CDR3 sequence: CASSYNNRLNTEAFF. The CDR3 coding sequence is TGTGCCAGCAGTTATAATAACAGGCTCAACACTGAAGCTTTCTTT. V is TRBV6-5 and J is TRBJ1-1, with D maybe TRBD1 (5 bases). Germline V gene data show CDR1 as MNHEY and CDR2 as SVGAGI. CDR3 length: 15 residues. Trimming stripped 3 bases from V and 2 bases from J, with 13 bases between.

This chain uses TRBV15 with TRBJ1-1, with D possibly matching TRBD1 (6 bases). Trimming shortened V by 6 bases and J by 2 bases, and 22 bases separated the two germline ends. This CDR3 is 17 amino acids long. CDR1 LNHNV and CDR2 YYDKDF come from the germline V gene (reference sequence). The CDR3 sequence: CATRGLGARGRNTEAFF. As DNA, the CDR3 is TGTGCCACCAGAGGCTTGGGGGCTAGGGGCCGAAACACTGAAGCTTTCTTT.

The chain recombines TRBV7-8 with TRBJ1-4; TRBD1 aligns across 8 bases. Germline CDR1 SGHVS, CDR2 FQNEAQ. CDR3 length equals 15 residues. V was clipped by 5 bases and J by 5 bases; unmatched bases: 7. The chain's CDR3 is CASSVGQGSNEKLFF. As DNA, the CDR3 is TGTGCCAGCAGCGTAGGACAGGGCTCGAATGAAAAACTGTTTTTT.

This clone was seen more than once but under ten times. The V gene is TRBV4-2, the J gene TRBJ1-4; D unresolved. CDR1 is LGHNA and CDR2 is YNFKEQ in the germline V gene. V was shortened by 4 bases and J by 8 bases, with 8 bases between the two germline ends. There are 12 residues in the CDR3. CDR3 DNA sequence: TGTGCCAGCAGCCCCCTGGGGGAAAAACTGTTTTTT. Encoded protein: CASSPLGEKLFF.